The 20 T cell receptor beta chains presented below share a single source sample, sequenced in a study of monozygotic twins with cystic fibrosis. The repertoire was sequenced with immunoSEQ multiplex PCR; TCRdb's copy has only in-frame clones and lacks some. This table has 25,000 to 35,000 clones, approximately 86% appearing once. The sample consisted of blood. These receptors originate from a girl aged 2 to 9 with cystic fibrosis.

The CDR3 DNA reads as TGTGCCAGCAGTGATCCGATAGGGGGACTCGGGAACACCGGGGAGCTGTTTTTT. Amino acid sequence: CASSDPIGGLGNTGELFF. J is TRBJ2-2 and V is TRBV25-1; D tentatively fits TRBD1 or TRBD2 (6 bases each). With 3 bases removed from V and 1 base from J, the gap between germline ends came to 18 bases. This CDR3 region has 18 residues. Per the germline V gene, CDR1 is MGHDK and CDR2 is SYGVNS. Filled out from reference TRBV25-1 and TRBJ2-2, the complete variable domain reads EADIYQTPRYLVIGTGKKITLECSQTMGHDKMYWYQQDPGMELHLIHYSYGVNSTEKGDLSSESTVSRIRTEHFPLTLESARPSHTSQYLCASSDPIGGLGNTGELFFGEGSRLTVL.

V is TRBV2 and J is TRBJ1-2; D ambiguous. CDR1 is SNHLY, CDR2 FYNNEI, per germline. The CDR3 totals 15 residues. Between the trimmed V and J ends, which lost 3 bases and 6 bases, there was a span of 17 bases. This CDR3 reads CASSEVKGDFDGYTF. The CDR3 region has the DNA TGTGCCAGCAGTGAGGTCAAAGGAGACTTTGATGGCTACACCTTC.

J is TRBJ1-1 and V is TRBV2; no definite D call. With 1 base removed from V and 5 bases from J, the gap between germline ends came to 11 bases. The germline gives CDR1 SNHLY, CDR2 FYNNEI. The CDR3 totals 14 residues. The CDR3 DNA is TGTGCCAGCAGTGAAGAGGATCGTGATACTGAAGCTTTCTTT. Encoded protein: CASSEEDRDTEAFF.

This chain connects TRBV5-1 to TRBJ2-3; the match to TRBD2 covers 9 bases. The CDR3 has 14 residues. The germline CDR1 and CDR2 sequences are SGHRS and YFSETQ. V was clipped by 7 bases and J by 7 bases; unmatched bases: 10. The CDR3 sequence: CASSDAGGRHTQYF. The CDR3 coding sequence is TGCGCCAGCTCCGACGCGGGAGGGCGTCATACGCAGTATTTT.

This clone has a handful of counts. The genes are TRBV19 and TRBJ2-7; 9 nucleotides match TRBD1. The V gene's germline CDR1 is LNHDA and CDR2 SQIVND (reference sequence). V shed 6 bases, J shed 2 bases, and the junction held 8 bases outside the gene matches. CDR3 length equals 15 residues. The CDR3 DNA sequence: TGTGCCAGTAGCTTCCCGGGACAGGGTCCCTACGAGCAGTACTTC. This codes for CASSFPGQGPYEQYF.

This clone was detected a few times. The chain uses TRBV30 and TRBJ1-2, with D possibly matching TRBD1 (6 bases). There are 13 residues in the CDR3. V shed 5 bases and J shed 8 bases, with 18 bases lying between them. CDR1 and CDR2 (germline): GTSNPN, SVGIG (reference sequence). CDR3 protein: CAWDNQGSRGYTF. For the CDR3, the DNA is TGTGCCTGGGATAACCAGGGGTCGCGAGGCTACACCTTC.

The chain's CDR3 is CASSPSGTYYEQYF. The CDR3 coding sequence is TGTGCCAGCTCACCATCAGGGACCTACTACGAGCAGTACTTC. The rearrangement links TRBV18 to TRBJ2-7; D may correspond to TRBD1 or TRBD2 (5 bases each). The germline V and J ends were trimmed by 2 bases and 3 bases, with 11 bases remaining between them. CDR1 KGHSH and CDR2 LQKENI come from the germline V gene. This CDR3 comprises 14 residues.

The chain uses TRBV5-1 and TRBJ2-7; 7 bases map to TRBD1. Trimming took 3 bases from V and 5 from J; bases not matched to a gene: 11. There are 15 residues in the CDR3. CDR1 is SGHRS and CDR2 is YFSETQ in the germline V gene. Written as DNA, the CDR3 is TGCGCCAGCAGCTCCGTCCGACAGGGTCTGGACGAGCAGTACTTC. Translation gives CASSSVRQGLDEQYF.

The CDR3 nucleotides read TGCAGCGTTGAAGGGGGTGACGAGCAGTACTTC. Amino acids: CSVEGGDEQYF. The gene calls are TRBV29-1 and TRBJ2-7, with D unresolved. Trimming took off 1 base at V and 5 bases at J, with 6 bases between the two ends. The germline V gene has CDR1 SQVTM and CDR2 ANQGSEA. The CDR3 runs to 11 residues.

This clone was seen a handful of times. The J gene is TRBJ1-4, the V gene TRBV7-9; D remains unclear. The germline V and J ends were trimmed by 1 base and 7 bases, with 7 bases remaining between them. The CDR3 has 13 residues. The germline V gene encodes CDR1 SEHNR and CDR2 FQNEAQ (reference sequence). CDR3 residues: CASSLGGSEKLFF. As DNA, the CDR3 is TGTGCCAGCAGCTTAGGAGGGTCTGAAAAACTGTTTTTT.

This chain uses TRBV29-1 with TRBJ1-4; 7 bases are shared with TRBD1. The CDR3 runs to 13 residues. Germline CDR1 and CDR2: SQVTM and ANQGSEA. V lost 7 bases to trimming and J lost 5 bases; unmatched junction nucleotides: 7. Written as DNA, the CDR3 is TGCAGCGCCCACAAGGGGGCGAATGAAAAACTGTTTTTT. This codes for CSAHKGANEKLFF.

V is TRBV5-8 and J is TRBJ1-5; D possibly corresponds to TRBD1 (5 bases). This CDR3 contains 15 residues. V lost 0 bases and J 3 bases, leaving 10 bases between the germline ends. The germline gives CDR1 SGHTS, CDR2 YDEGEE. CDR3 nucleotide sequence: TGTGCCAGCAGCTTGGCCTCAGGGAACAATCAGCCCCAGCATTTT. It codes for CASSLASGNNQPQHF. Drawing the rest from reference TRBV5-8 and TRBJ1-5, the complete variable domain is EAGVTQSPTHLIKTRGQQATLRCSPISGHTSVYWYQQALGLGLQFLLWYDEGEERNRGNFPPRFSGRQFPNYSSELNVNALELEDSALYLCASSLASGNNQPQHFGDGTRLSIL.

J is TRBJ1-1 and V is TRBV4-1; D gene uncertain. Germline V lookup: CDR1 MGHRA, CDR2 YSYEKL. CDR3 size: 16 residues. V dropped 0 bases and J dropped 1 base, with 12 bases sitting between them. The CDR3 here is CASSQDRSAPNTEAFF. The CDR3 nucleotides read TGCGCCAGCAGCCAAGATCGATCAGCGCCGAACACTGAAGCTTTCTTT.

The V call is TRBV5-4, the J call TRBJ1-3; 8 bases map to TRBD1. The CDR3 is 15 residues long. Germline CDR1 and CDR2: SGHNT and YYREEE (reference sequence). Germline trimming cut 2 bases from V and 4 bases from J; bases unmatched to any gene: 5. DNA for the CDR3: TGTGCCAGCAGCTTTGGGACAGGCCGCGGAAACACCATATATTTT. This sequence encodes CASSFGTGRGNTIYF.

The CDR3 loop reads CASSPTGVNNQPQHF. For the CDR3, the DNA is TGTGCCAGCTCACCGACAGGGGTGAACAATCAGCCCCAGCATTTT. This chain uses TRBV18 with TRBJ1-5, with 8 positions matching TRBD1. The CDR3 spans 15 residues. Germline assignment: CDR1 KGHSH and CDR2 LQKENI. Unmatched junction bases numbered 4, after V lost 3 bases and J lost 3 bases.

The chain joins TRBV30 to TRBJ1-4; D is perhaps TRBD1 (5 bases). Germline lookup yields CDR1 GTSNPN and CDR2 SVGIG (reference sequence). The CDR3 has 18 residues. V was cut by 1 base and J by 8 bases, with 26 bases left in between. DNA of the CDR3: TGTGCCTGGAGTGCCCTACCCGGGACTAGCGGGAGACGCGAAAAACTGTTTTTT. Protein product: CAWSALPGTSGRREKLFF.

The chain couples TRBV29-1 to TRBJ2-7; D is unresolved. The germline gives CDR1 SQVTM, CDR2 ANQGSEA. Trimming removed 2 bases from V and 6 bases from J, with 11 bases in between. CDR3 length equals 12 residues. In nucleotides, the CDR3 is TGCAGCGTTGAATCTTCGACAACCGAGCAGTACTTC. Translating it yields CSVESSTTEQYF.

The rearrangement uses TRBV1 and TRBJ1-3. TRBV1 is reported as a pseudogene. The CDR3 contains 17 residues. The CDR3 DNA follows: TGCACCAGCAGCCACACGCGAGAAGTCTGTACTGGAAACACCATATATTTT. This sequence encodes CTSSHTREVCTGNTIYF.

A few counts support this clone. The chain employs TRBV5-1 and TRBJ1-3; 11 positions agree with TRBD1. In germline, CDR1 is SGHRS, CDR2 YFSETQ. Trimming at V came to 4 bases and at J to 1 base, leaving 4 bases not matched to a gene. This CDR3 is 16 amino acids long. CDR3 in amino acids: CASSPGTGGSGNTIYF. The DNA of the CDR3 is TGCGCCAGCAGCCCTGGGACAGGGGGTTCTGGAAACACCATATATTTT.

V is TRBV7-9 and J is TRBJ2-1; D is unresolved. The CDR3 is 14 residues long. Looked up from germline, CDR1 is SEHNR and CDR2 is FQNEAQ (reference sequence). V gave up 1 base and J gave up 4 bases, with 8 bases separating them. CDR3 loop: CASSLGTVYNEQFF. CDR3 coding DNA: TGTGCCAGCAGCTTAGGGACGGTTTACAATGAGCAGTTCTTC.